This T cell receptor (beta chain) was obtained from a study of blood T cell repertoires in COVID-19. The CDR3 extends over 16 amino acids. Germline assignment: CDR1 SGHNT and CDR2 YENEEA. V lost 1 base, J lost 1 base, and 4 bases stayed unmatched. The assay was immunoSEQ multiplex PCR, and TCRdb's table has in-frame clones only and misses some. Altogether some 350,000 clones are present, about nine tenths being singletons, with the ten largest covering about 6.3%. Sequenced material: peripheral blood. This receptor was taken from a woman between 45 and 65 years old with COVID-19, enrolled during active disease. The chain uses TRBV11-3 and TRBJ2-7; 10 nucleotides match TRBD2. The CDR3 region is CASSLGLAGVSYEQYF. For the CDR3, the DNA is TGTGCCAGCAGCTTAGGTCTAGCGGGAGTGTCCTACGAGCAGTACTTC.